The 2 T cell receptor beta chains listed next were all sequenced from one sample in a study of regulatory T cells in long-lasting Graves disease. MiXCR was run by TCRdb on the reads, yielding one entry per CDR3 protein. Of about 840 distinct CDR3 sequences detected, about 84% appear once; the ten largest clones hold roughly 15%. Generation of the TCR library employed RNA extracted from PBMCs. Sample: peripheral blood mononuclear cells (PBMCs), taken with antithyroid drug treatment, in newly diagnosed or persistent Graves disease (not recorded which). These TCRs come from a woman between 18 and 29 years old with Graves disease.

The chain combines TRBV7-3 with TRBJ1-2; the match to TRBD1 covers 11 bases. V lost 5 bases to trimming and J lost 8 bases; unmatched junction nucleotides: 7. CDR1 and CDR2 from the germline V gene are SGHTA and FQGTGA. The CDR3 consists of 14 residues. The CDR3 loop is CASSPGQGVLGYTF. CDR3 DNA: TGTGCCAGCAGCCCGGGACAGGGGGTACTCGGCTACACCTTC.

The chain joins TRBV12-3 or TRBV12-4 to TRBJ1-2, with D unresolved. Trimming pared 0 bases from V and 3 bases from J, leaving 5 bases between. This CDR3 has 13 amino acids. For the CDR3, the DNA is TGTGCCAGCAGTTTAGCAGGGTACTATGGCTACACCTTC. Translated: CASSLAGYYGYTF.